These 25 T cell receptor beta chains originate from one sample sequenced in a study of cytomegalovirus exposure and HLA in healthy donors. A multiplex PCR was run with 60 Vbeta primers and 13 Jbeta primers. Libraries were prepared by immunoSEQ multiplex PCR; TCRdb keeps only in-frame clonotypes and omits some of them. Of about 190,000 clones listed, around 67% are singletons. Sequenced sample: PBMCs. Receptors originate from a woman under 40 in good health and CMV-seropositive.

Written as DNA, the CDR3 is TGTGCCAGCAGTTCCCGCAGGGCCCGGCCGGGACTCCTCTCCTACAATGAGCAGTTCTTC. This translates into CASSSRRARPGLLSYNEQFF. This chain connects TRBV28 to TRBJ2-1; perhaps TRBD2 as D (6 bases). Trimming removed 4 bases at V and 0 bases at J, with 25 bases between. Germline V gene sequence: CDR1 MDHEN, CDR2 SYDVKM. The CDR3 runs to 20 residues.

The rearrangement links TRBV5-1 to TRBJ2-2; the D is unclear. The CDR3 runs to 13 residues. From germline, CDR1 is SGHRS and CDR2 YFSETQ. V was cut by 5 bases and J by 0 bases, with 5 bases left in between. CDR3 nucleotides: TGCGCCAGCAGGGAGACGAACACCGGGGAGCTGTTTTTT. It codes for CASRETNTGELFF.

This clone was found a few times. V gene TRBV20-1 combines with J gene TRBJ2-1; D ambiguous. The CDR3 is 11 residues long. Germline CDR1 reads DFQATT; CDR2 reads SNEGSKA (reference sequence). V lost 5 bases and J lost 5, with 7 bases in between. CDR3 amino acids: CSAPSDNEQFF. The CDR3 DNA follows: TGCAGTGCTCCCTCAGACAATGAGCAGTTCTTC.

The chain employs TRBV6-5 and TRBJ1-5, with 7 bases identical to TRBD1. The CDR3 has 15 residues. Germline values: CDR1 MNHEY, CDR2 SVGAGI. Trimming cost V 6 bases and J 5 bases; bases outside gene matches: 10. In nucleotides, the CDR3 is TGTGCCAGCAGCCCCGACAGGGTAGGTGATCAGCCCCAGCATTTT. It specifies CASSPDRVGDQPQHF.

The V call is TRBV19, the J call TRBJ2-1; a possible D gene is TRBD2 (6 bases). Trimming pared 5 bases from V and 6 bases from J, leaving 14 bases between. CDR3 length: 14 residues. Germline V gene data show CDR1 as LNHDA and CDR2 as SQIVND (reference sequence). This chain's CDR3 is CASSATSHFNEQFF. CDR3 nucleotides: TGTGCCAGTAGTGCGACTAGTCATTTCAATGAGCAGTTCTTC. Combining the CDR3 with reference TRBV19 and TRBJ2-1 gives the whole variable domain DGGITQSPKYLFRKEGQNVTLSCEQNLNHDAMYWYRQDPGQGLRLIYYSQIVNDFQKGDIAEGYSVSREKKESFPLTVTSAQKNPTAFYLCASSATSHFNEQFFGPGTRLTVL.

The chain uses TRBV19 and TRBJ1-1; D is unresolved. Germline V gives CDR1 LNHDA, CDR2 SQIVND (reference sequence). Trimming shortened V by 4 bases and J by 1 base, and 7 bases separated the two germline ends. The CDR3 contains 13 residues. The CDR3 DNA reads as TGTGCCAGTAGTAAAACAAGGAACACTGAAGCTTTCTTT. Residues: CASSKTRNTEAFF. The full variable domain, completed using reference TRBV19 and TRBJ1-1, is DGGITQSPKYLFRKEGQNVTLSCEQNLNHDAMYWYRQDPGQGLRLIYYSQIVNDFQKGDIAEGYSVSREKKESFPLTVTSAQKNPTAFYLCASSKTRNTEAFFGQGTRLTVV.

This chain joins TRBV28 and TRBJ1-1, with a weak D call TRBD1 (5 bases). Germline V gene lookup returns CDR1 MDHEN and CDR2 SYDVKM. The V and J ends lost 8 bases and 4 bases respectively, with 8 bases between them. The CDR3 totals 11 residues. CDR3 loop: CASLGGTEAFF. In nucleotides, the CDR3 is TGTGCCAGCCTCGGGGGCACTGAAGCTTTCTTT.

The chain employs TRBV6-4 and TRBJ2-1, with D possibly matching TRBD2 (5 bases). V lost 8 bases to trimming and J lost 5 bases, with 19 bases between them. Germline-derived CDR1 and CDR2 are MRHNA and SNTAGT. CDR3 length: 15 amino acids. The CDR3 protein is CASRKEAGDHNEQFF. In nucleotides, the CDR3 is TGTGCCAGCCGTAAGGAGGCAGGAGACCACAATGAGCAGTTCTTC.

The V call is TRBV2, the J call TRBJ2-1; 9 positions agree with TRBD2. Germline CDR1 SNHLY, CDR2 FYNNEI. Trimming cost V 2 bases and J 6 bases; bases outside gene matches: 11. The CDR3 runs 17 residues. The CDR3 DNA is TGTGCCAGCAGTGAACGGCGTAGCGGGAGTCGGGGCAATGAGCAGTTCTTC. The encoded protein is CASSERRSGSRGNEQFF.

This chain connects TRBV6-1 to TRBJ1-5, with D unresolved. There are 13 residues in the CDR3. Trimming shortened V by 3 bases and J by 6 bases, and 9 bases separated the two germline ends. Germline loops: CDR1 MNHNS, CDR2 SASEGT. CDR3 region: CASSDVEAQPQHF. In nucleotides, the CDR3 is TGTGCCAGCAGTGACGTCGAGGCTCAGCCCCAGCATTTT.

The rearrangement joins TRBV11-2 to TRBJ1-6; D remains ambiguous. V lost 2 bases and J 0 bases, leaving 8 bases between the germline ends. The CDR3 covers 16 residues. Per the germline V gene, CDR1 is SGHAT and CDR2 is FQNNGV. The CDR3 protein is CASSLQRSSYNSPLHF. Here the CDR3 DNA reads TGTGCCAGCAGCTTACAGAGGAGCTCCTATAATTCACCCCTCCACTTT.

V usage is TRBV6-1 and J usage is TRBJ2-5; the match to TRBD1 covers 8 bases. V was clipped by 4 bases and J by 2 bases; unmatched bases: 12. The germline CDR1 and CDR2 sequences are MNHNS and SASEGT. This CDR3 comprises 17 residues. Written as DNA, the CDR3 is TGTGCCAGCAGTGCGGGACAGGTGGATTTGGGGCAAGAGACCCAGTACTTC. As protein: CASSAGQVDLGQETQYF.

This rearrangement joins TRBV11-2 to TRBJ2-1; 8 positions agree with TRBD2. The CDR3 length is 16 residues. Germline CDR1 reads SGHAT; CDR2 reads FQNNGV. J gave up 7 bases and V 8 bases, and 16 bases lay outside the gene matches. The CDR3 sequence: CASGLLSGRVRNEQFF. Written as DNA, the CDR3 is TGTGCCAGCGGCCTCCTCTCCGGGAGGGTAAGGAATGAGCAGTTCTTC. Looking up the rest from reference TRBV11-2 and TRBJ2-1 gives the full variable domain: EAGVAQSPRYKIIEKRQSVAFWCNPISGHATLYWYQQILGQGPKLLIQFQNNGVVDDSQLPKDRFSAERLKGVDSTLKIQPAKLEDSAVYLCASGLLSGRVRNEQFFGPGTRLTVL.

V and J are TRBV19 and TRBJ1-5; 8 nucleotides line up with TRBD1. The CDR3 is 15 amino acids. V lost 5 bases and J lost 6; bases outside the gene matches: 9. The V gene's germline CDR1 is LNHDA and CDR2 SQIVND (reference sequence). CDR3 region: CASSLRTGQAQPQHF. The CDR3 bases are TGTGCCAGTAGTCTTAGGACAGGGCAGGCTCAGCCCCAGCATTTT. The complete variable domain, with remaining parts taken from reference TRBV19 and TRBJ1-5, reads DGGITQSPKYLFRKEGQNVTLSCEQNLNHDAMYWYRQDPGQGLRLIYYSQIVNDFQKGDIAEGYSVSREKKESFPLTVTSAQKNPTAFYLCASSLRTGQAQPQHFGDGTRLSIL.

There are a few counts of this clone. This chain connects TRBV6-1 to TRBJ2-1, with 11 bases identical to TRBD2. The germline CDR1 and CDR2 sequences are MNHNS and SASEGT. V was pared by 4 bases and J by 7 bases, with 6 bases of the junction left unmatched. The CDR3 spans 15 residues. The CDR3 region is CASSGSGRAFNEQFF. The CDR3 DNA sequence: TGTGCCAGCAGTGGTAGCGGGAGGGCGTTTAATGAGCAGTTCTTC.

The chain couples TRBV6-4 to TRBJ2-3; 10 nucleotides match TRBD1. Germline assignment: CDR1 MRHNA and CDR2 SNTAGT. The CDR3 covers 14 residues. J was trimmed by 5 bases and V by 4 bases; bases with no gene match: 3. This CDR3 is CASSGTGGGDTQYF. In DNA, the CDR3 is TGTGCCAGCAGTGGGACAGGGGGTGGAGATACGCAGTATTTT.

The chain joins TRBV11-1 to TRBJ2-3; 8 bases agree with TRBD2. J lost 0 bases, V lost 5 bases, and 7 bases had no gene match. Germline assignment: CDR1 SGHAT and CDR2 FQDESV (reference sequence). The CDR3 runs 16 residues. The CDR3 DNA is TGTGCCAGCAGCCCCCGCCCTAGCGGGAGCACAGATACGCAGTATTTT. The encoded protein is CASSPRPSGSTDTQYF. The full variable domain, its missing parts supplied by reference TRBV11-1 and TRBJ2-3, is EAEVAQSPRYKITEKSQAVAFWCDPISGHATLYWYRQILGQGPELLVQFQDESVVDDSQLPKDRFSAERLKGVDSTLKIQPAELGDSAMYLCASSPRPSGSTDTQYFGPGTRLTVL.

The genes are TRBV28 and TRBJ1-5; no clear D gene. Between the trimmed V and J ends, which lost 5 bases and 7 bases, there was a span of 18 bases. The CDR3 is 15 amino acids. The germline V gene encodes CDR1 MDHEN and CDR2 SYDVKM. The CDR3 sequence is CASSIPDGVGQPQHF. The DNA of the CDR3 is TGTGCCAGCAGTATTCCGGACGGGGTAGGGCAGCCCCAGCATTTT. The full variable domain, rest sourced from reference TRBV28 and TRBJ1-5, is DVKVTQSSRYLVKRTGEKVFLECVQDMDHENMFWYRQDPGLGLRLIYFSYDVKMKEKGDIPEGYSVSREKKERFSLILESASTNQTSMYLCASSIPDGVGQPQHFGDGTRLSIL.

This clone was seen a handful of times. This chain uses TRBV5-4 with TRBJ2-7; TRBD1 might be the D (5 bases). The CDR3 is 14 amino acids. V was shortened by 3 bases and J by 3 bases, with 13 bases between the two germline ends. The germline CDR1 and CDR2 sequences are SGHNT and YYREEE (reference sequence). The CDR3 loop reads CASSSPLDNYEQYF. As DNA, the CDR3 is TGTGCCAGCAGCTCCCCATTGGACAACTACGAGCAGTACTTC. Filled out from reference TRBV5-4 and TRBJ2-7, the complete variable domain reads ETGVTQSPTHLIKTRGQQVTLRCSSQSGHNTVSWYQQALGQGPQFIFQYYREEENGRGNFPPRFSGLQFPNYSSELNVNALELDDSALYLCASSSPLDNYEQYFGPGTRLTVT.

V gene TRBV7-8 combines with J gene TRBJ1-1; D gene uncertain. Germline V gives CDR1 SGHVS, CDR2 FQNEAQ. The CDR3 spans 18 residues. Trimming pared 1 base from V and 3 bases from J, leaving 21 bases between. The CDR3 DNA reads TGTGCCAGCAGCTTAGGTCGGGAAAATTTACGTCGGGACACTGAAGCTTTCTTT. Amino acids: CASSLGRENLRRDTEAFF.

This chain links TRBV9 with TRBJ2-3, with D uncertain. The V and J ends lost 0 bases and 1 base respectively, with 12 bases between them. The V gene's germline CDR1 is SGDLS and CDR2 YYNGEE. This CDR3 comprises 16 residues. Written as DNA, the CDR3 is TGTGCCAGCAGCGTAGGGCATCCGGGTCGCACAGATACGCAGTATTTT. It yields the protein CASSVGHPGRTDTQYF.

The V call is TRBV14, the J call TRBJ2-2, with 7 bases identical to TRBD1. This CDR3 is built from 14 residues. V shed 1 base and J 6 bases; nucleotides not matched to a gene: 2. CDR1 SGHDN and CDR2 FVKESK come from the germline V gene. CDR3 protein: CASSQATGAGELFF. Here the CDR3 DNA reads TGTGCCAGCAGCCAAGCAACAGGGGCCGGGGAGCTGTTTTTT.

The chain joins TRBV2 to TRBJ2-5, with TRBD2 identical over 10 bases. The V gene's germline CDR1 is SNHLY and CDR2 FYNNEI. After removal of 2 bases from V and 11 bases from J, the junction contained 11 bases not matched to a gene. The CDR3 totals 15 residues. The CDR3 region is CASSERTSGNTGQYF. CDR3 nucleotides: TGTGCCAGCAGTGAAAGAACTAGCGGGAATACCGGGCAGTACTTC.

The chain uses TRBV28 and TRBJ2-1, with TRBD2 matching 8 bases. CDR3 length: 15 residues. In germline, CDR1 is MDHEN, CDR2 SYDVKM. V lost 5 bases and J lost 8; bases outside the gene matches: 11. The CDR3 here is CASSAPVAGRYEQFF. The CDR3 DNA sequence: TGTGCCAGCAGTGCCCCGGTAGCGGGACGGTATGAGCAGTTCTTC.

The rearrangement links TRBV5-1 to TRBJ2-7; D is possibly TRBD2 (6 bases). Germline CDR1 SGHRS, CDR2 YFSETQ. V lost 4 bases and J lost 1, with 18 bases in between. The CDR3 has 16 residues. CDR3 region: CASSRGEAAQSYEQYF. The CDR3 coding sequence is TGCGCCAGCAGCCGCGGGGAAGCGGCGCAGTCCTACGAGCAGTACTTC.